The 10 T cell receptor beta chains presented below share a single source sample, sequenced in a study of blood T cell repertoires in COVID-19. TCRdb keeps only in-frame clones here, not all; method: immunoSEQ multiplex PCR. The table includes nearly 350,000 clones, 85% to 90% detected once. Sequenced material: peripheral blood. The receptor source for this set is a woman in her forties or fifties with COVID-19, enrolled during active disease.

This chain connects TRBV11-2 to TRBJ1-4, with TRBD1 as a possible D gene (6 bases). V was cut by 5 bases and J by 15 bases, with 16 bases left in between. In germline, CDR1 is SGHAT, CDR2 FQNNGV. CDR3 length: 12 amino acids. The CDR3 sequence: CASSPRRNRVFF. The CDR3 bases are TGTGCCAGCAGCCCAAGGAGAAACAGGGTGTTTTTT.

The J gene is TRBJ2-1, the V gene TRBV7-2, with 9 bases identical to TRBD2. The CDR3 runs to 15 residues. The germline V gene encodes CDR1 SGHTA and CDR2 FQGNSA. The V segment lost 5 bases and the J segment 3 bases; nucleotides outside the gene matches: 5. CDR3 nucleotide sequence: TGTGCCAGCAGCACCCGACTAGCGGTCTACAATGAGCAGTTCTTC. Protein product: CASSTRLAVYNEQFF. Variable domain in full (rest from reference TRBV7-2 and TRBJ2-1): GAGVSQSPSNKVTEKGKDVELRCDPISGHTALYWYRQSLGQGLEFLIYFQGNSAPDKSGLPSDRFSAERTGGSVSTLTIQRTQQEDSAVYLCASSTRLAVYNEQFFGPGTRLTVL.

CDR3 sequence reads: CSVDSQGAQMQYF. CDR3 sequence (DNA): TGCAGCGTTGATTCTCAGGGGGCGCAGATGCAGTATTTT. The V and J genes are TRBV29-1 and TRBJ2-3; TRBD1 aligns across 8 bases. V lost 3 bases to trimming and J lost 11 bases; unmatched junction nucleotides: 10. This CDR3 spans 13 amino acids. Germline assignment: CDR1 SQVTM and CDR2 ANQGSEA.

V and J are TRBV5-1 and TRBJ1-3; a weak D match, TRBD1 (6 bases). The CDR3 contains 16 residues. Germline lookup yields CDR1 SGHRS and CDR2 YFSETQ. V dropped 4 bases and J dropped 0 bases, with 14 bases sitting between them. The CDR3 loop is CASSPRTASSGNTIYF. CDR3 DNA sequence: TGCGCCAGCAGCCCCCGGACAGCCAGCTCTGGAAACACCATATATTTT. Full variable domain (outside the CDR3, taken from reference TRBV5-1 and TRBJ1-3): KAGVTQTPRYLIKTRGQQVTLSCSPISGHRSVSWYQQTPGQGLQFLFEYFSETQRNKGNFPGRFSGRQFSNSRSEMNVSTLELGDSALYLCASSPRTASSGNTIYFGEGSWLTVV.

This clone was found a few times. One end of the junction fails to match germline, which may point to a read error. V and J are TRBV7-2 and TRBJ1-5; 11 positions match TRBD1. There are 17 residues in the CDR3. Germline V CDR1 and CDR2: SGHTA, FQGNSA. DNA for the CDR3: TGTGCCAGCAGCTCCGGACAGGGGGCGGGTAGCTATCAGCCCCAGCATTTT. This codes for CASSSGQGAGSYQPQHF.

The rearrangement uses TRBV15 and TRBJ2-7; TRBD2 might be the D (5 bases). CDR3 size: 16 residues. Germline assignment: CDR1 LNHNV and CDR2 YYDKDF (reference sequence). V shed 1 base and J shed 2 bases, with 15 bases lying between them. CDR3 sequence: CATSRAPGIPPYEQYF. DNA for the CDR3: TGTGCCACCAGCAGAGCCCCCGGGATACCCCCCTACGAGCAGTACTTC.

V is TRBV7-8 and J is TRBJ1-4; D gene ambiguous. Germline values: CDR1 SGHVS, CDR2 FQNEAQ. CDR3 size: 13 residues. V gave up 5 bases and J gave up 7 bases, with 11 bases separating them. This chain's CDR3 is CASSRGYGEKLFF. In nucleotides, the CDR3 is TGTGCCAGCAGCCGGGGATACGGTGAAAAACTGTTTTTT.

The chain recombines TRBV5-6 with TRBJ2-1; 16 nucleotides line up with TRBD2. V lost 4 bases to trimming and J lost 1 base; unmatched junction nucleotides: 5. This CDR3 has 18 amino acids. Germline lookup yields CDR1 SGHDT and CDR2 YYEEEE. The CDR3 loop reads CASSPGTSGRGSYNEQFF. Written as DNA, the CDR3 is TGTGCCAGCAGCCCCGGGACTAGCGGGAGGGGGTCCTACAATGAGCAGTTCTTC.

The gene calls are TRBV24-1 and TRBJ2-3, with D possibly being TRBD1 (6 bases). CDR3 length: 17 residues. Germline V CDR1 and CDR2: KGHDR, SFDVKD. The ends were cut back, 5 bases at V and 0 bases at J, with 17 bases in the middle. The chain's CDR3 is CATSGPAAGASTDTQYF. DNA of the CDR3: TGTGCCACCAGTGGCCCTGCCGCAGGGGCAAGCACAGATACGCAGTATTTT.

V is TRBV5-8 and J is TRBJ1-1; TRBD1 is a possible D gene (5 bases). Germline CDR1 is SGHTS and CDR2 is YDEGEE. The CDR3 totals 15 residues. Trimming stripped 2 bases from V and 2 bases from J, with 13 bases between. The CDR3 nucleotides are TGTGCCAGCAGCTTCTACCCGACAGCAAACACTGAAGCTTTCTTT. Protein sequence: CASSFYPTANTEAFF.